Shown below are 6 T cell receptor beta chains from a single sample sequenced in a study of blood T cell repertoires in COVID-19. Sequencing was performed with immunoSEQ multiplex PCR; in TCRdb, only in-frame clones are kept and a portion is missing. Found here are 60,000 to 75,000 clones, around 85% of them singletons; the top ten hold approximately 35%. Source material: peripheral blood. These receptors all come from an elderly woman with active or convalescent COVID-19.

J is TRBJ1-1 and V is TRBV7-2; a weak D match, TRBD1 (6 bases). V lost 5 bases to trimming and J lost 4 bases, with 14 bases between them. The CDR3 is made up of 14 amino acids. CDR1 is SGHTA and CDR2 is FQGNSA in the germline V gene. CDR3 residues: CASSLSRDTTEAFF. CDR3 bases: TGTGCCAGCAGCCTGAGTCGGGACACCACTGAAGCTTTCTTT. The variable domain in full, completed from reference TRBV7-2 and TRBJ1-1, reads GAGVSQSPSNKVTEKGKDVELRCDPISGHTALYWYRQSLGQGLEFLIYFQGNSAPDKSGLPSDRFSAERTGGSVSTLTIQRTQQEDSAVYLCASSLSRDTTEAFFGQGTRLTVV.

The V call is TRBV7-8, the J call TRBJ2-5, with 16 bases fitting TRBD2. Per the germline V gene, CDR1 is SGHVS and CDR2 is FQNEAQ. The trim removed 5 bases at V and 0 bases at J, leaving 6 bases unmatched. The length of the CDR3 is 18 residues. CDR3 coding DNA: TGTGCCAGCAGCCGGGGGACTAGCGGGAGGGAGTACCAAGAGACCCAGTACTTC. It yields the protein CASSRGTSGREYQETQYF.

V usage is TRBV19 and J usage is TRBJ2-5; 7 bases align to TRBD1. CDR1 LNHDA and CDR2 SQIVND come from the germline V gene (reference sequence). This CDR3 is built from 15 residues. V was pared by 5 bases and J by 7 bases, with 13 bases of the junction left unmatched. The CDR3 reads CASSPGTESSWTQYF. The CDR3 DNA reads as TGTGCCAGTAGTCCGGGGACAGAGTCCTCTTGGACCCAGTACTTC.

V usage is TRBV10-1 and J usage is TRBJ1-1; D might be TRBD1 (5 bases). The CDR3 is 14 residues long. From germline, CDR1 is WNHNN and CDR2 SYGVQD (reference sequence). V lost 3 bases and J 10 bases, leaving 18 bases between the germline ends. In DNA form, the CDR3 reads TGCGCCAGCAGTGAAGGGTCAAACGGGGGAACAGCTTTCTTT. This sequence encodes CASSEGSNGGTAFF.

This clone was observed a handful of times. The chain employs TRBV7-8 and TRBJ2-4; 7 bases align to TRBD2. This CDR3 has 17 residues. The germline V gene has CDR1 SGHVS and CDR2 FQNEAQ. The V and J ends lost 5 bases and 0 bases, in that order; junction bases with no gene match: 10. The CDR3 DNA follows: TGTGCCAGCAGCCTAGTAGGTGGCGGGGGAGCCAAAAACATTCAGTACTTC. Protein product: CASSLVGGGGAKNIQYF.

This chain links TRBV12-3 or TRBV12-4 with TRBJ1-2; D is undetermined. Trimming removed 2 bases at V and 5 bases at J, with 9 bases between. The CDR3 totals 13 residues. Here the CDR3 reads CASSLTAFYGYTF. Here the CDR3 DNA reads TGTGCCAGCAGTTTAACAGCCTTTTATGGCTACACCTTC.